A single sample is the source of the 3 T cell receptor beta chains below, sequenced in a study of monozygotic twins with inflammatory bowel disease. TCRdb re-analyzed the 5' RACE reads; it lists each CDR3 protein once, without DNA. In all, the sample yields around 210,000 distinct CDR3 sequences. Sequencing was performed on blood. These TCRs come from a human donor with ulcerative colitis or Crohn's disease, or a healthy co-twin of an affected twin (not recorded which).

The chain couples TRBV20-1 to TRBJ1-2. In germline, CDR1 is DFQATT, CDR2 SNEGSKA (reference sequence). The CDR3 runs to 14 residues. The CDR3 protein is CSASVEGRGYGYTF.

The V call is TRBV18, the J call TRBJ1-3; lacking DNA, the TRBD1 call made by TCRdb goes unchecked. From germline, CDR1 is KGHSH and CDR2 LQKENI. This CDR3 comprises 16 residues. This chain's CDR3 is CASSPGQLSSGNTIYF.

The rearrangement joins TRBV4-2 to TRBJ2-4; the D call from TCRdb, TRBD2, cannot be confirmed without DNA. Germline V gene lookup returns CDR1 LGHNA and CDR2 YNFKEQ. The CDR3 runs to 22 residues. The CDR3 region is CASSPGTSGRMMEFRAKNIQYF.